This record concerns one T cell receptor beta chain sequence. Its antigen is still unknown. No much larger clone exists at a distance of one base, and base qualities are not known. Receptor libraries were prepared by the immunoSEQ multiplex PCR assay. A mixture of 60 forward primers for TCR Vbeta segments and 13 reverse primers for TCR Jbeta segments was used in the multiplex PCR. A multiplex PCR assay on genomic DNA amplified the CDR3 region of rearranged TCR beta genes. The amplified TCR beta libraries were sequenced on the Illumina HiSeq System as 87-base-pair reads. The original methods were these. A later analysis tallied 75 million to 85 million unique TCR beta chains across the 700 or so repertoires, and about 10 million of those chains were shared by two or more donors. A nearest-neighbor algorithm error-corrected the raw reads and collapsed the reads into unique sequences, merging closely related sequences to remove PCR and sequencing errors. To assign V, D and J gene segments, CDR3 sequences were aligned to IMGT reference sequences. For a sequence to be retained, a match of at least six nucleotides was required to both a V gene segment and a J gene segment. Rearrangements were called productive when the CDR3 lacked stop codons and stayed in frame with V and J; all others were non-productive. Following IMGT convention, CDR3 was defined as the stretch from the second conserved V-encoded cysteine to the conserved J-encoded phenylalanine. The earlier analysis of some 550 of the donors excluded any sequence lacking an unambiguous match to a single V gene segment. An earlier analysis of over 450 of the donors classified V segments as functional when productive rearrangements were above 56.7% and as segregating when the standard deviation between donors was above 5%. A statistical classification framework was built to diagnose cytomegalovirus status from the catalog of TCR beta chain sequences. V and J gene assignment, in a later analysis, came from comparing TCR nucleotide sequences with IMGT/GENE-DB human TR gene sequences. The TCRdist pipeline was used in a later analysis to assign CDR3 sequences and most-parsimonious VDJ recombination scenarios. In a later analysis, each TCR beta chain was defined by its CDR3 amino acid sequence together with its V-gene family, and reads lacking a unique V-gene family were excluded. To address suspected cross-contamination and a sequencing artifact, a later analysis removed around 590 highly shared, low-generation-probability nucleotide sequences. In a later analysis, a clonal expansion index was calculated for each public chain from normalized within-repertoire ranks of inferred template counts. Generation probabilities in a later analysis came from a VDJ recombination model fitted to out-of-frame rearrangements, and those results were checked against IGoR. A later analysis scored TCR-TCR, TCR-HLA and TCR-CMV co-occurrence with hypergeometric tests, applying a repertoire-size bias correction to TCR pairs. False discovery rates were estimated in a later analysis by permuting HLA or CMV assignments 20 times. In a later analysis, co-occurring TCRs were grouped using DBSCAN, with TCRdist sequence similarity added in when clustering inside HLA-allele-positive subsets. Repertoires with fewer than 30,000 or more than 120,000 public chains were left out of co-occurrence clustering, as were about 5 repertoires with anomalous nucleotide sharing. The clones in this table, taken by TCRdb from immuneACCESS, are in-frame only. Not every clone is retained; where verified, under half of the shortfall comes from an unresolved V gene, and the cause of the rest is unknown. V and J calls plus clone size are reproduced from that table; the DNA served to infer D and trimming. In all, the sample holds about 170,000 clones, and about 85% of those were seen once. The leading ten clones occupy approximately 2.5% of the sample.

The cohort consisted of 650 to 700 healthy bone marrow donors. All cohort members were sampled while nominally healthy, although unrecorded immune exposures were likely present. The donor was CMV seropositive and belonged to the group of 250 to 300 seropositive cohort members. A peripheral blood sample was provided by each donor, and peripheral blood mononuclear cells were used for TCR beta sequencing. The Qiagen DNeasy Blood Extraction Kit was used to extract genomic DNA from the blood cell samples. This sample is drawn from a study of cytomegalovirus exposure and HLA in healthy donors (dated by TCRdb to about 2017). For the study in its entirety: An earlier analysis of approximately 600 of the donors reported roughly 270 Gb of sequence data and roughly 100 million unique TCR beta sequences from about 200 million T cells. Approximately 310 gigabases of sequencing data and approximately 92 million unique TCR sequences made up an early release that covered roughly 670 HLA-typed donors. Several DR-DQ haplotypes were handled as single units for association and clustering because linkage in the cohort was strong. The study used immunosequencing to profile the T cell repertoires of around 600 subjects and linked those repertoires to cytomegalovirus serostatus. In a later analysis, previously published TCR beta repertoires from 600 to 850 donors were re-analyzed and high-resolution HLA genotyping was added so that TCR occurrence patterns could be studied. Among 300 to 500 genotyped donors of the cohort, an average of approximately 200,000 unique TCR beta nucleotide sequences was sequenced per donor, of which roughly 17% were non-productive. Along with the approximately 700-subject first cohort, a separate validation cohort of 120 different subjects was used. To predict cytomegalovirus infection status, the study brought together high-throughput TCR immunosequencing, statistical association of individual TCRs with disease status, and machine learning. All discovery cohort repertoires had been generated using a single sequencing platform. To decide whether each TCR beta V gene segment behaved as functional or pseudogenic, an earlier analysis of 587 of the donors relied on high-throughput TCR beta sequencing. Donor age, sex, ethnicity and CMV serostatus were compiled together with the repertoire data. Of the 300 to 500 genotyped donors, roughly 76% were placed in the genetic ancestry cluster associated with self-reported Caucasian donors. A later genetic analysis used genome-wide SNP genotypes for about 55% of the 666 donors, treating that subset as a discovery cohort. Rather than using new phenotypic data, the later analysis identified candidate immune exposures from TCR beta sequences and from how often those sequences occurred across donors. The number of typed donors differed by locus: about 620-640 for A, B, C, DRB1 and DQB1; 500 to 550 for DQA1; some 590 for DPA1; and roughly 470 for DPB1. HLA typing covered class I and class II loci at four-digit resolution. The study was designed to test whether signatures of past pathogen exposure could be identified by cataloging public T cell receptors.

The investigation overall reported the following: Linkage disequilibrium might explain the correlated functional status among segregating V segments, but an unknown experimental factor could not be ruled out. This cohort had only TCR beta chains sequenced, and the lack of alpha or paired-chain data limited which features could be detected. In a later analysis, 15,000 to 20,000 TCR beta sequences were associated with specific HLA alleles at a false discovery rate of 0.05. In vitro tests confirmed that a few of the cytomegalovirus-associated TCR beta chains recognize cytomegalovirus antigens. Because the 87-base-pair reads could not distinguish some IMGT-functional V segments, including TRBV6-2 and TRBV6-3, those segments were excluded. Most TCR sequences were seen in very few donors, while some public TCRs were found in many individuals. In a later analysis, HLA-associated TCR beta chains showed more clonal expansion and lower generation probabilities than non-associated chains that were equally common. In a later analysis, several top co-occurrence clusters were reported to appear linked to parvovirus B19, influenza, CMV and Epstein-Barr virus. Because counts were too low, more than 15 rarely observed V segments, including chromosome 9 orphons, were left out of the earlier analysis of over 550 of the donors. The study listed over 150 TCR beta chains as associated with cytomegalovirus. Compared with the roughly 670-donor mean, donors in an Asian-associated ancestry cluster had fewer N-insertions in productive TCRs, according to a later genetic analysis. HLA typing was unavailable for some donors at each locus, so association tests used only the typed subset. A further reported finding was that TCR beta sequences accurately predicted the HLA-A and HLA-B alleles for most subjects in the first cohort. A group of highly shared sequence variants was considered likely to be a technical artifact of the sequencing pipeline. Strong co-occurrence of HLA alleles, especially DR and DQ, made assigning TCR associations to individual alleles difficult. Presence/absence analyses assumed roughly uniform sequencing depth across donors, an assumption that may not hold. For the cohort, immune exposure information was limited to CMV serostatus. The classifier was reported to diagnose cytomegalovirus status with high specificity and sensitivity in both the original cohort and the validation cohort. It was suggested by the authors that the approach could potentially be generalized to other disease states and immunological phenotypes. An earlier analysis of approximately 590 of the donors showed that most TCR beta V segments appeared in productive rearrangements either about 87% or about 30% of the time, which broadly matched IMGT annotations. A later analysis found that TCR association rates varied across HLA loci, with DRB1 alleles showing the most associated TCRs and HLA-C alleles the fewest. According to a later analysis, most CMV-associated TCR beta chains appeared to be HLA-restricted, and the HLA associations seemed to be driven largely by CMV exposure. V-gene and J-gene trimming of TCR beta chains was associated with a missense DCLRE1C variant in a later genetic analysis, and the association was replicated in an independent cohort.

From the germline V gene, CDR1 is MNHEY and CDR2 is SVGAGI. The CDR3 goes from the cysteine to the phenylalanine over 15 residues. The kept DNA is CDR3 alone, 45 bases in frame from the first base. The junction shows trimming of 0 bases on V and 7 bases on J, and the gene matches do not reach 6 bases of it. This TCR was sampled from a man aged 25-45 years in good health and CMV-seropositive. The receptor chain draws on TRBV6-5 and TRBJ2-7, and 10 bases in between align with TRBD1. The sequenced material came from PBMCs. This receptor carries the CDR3 CASSYSTGGLGEQYF. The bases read TGTGCCAGCAGTTACTCGACAGGGGGCCTGGGAGAGCAGTACTTC.